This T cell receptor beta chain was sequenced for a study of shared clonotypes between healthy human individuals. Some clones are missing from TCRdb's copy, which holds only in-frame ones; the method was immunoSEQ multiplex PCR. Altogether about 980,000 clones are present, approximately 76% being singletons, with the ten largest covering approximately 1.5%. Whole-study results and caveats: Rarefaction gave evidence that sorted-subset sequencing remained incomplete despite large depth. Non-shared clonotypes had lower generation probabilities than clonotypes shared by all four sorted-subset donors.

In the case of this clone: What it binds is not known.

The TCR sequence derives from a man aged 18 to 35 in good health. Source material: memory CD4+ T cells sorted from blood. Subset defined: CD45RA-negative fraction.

DNA for the CDR3: TGCGCCAGCAGCTCCTTAGGTGGGGAGGGTAATTCACCCCTCCACTTT. Translation: CASSSLGGEGNSPLHF. V usage is TRBV5-1 and J usage is TRBJ1-6; no firm D call. CDR3 length equals 16 residues. Per germline, CDR1 SGHRS and CDR2 YFSETQ. V was clipped by 3 bases and J by 6 bases, with 16 bases between them.